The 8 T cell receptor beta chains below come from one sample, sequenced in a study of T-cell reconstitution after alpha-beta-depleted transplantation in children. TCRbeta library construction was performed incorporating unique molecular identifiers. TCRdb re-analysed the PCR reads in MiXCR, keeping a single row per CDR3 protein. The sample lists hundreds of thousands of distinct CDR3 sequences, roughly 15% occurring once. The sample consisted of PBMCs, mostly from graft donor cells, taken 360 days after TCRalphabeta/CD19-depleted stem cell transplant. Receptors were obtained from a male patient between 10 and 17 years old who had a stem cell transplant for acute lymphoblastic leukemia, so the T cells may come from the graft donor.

CDR3 in DNA: TGCGCCAGCAGCTTGAGCGGGAGGACGAGCAATGAGCAGTTCTTC. Its protein is CASSLSGRTSNEQFF. The rearrangement joins TRBV5-1 to TRBJ2-1; TRBD2 aligns across 9 bases. This CDR3 region has 15 residues. V lost 1 base and J lost 6; bases outside the gene matches: 5. Germline CDR1 reads SGHRS; CDR2 reads YFSETQ.

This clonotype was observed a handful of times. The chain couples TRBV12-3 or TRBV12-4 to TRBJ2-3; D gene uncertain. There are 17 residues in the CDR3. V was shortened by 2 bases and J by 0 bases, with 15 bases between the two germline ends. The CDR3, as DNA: TGTGCCAGCAGTTTATTGTGGGTTCCGAAGAGCACAGATACGCAGTATTTT. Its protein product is CASSLLWVPKSTDTQYF.

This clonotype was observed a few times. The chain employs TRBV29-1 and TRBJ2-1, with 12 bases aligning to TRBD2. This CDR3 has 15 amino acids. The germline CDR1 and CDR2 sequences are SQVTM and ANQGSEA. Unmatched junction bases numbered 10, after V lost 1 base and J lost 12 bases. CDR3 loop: CSVEGTPSGGAGQFF. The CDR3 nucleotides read TGCAGCGTTGAAGGGACTCCTAGCGGGGGGGCCGGGCAGTTCTTC.

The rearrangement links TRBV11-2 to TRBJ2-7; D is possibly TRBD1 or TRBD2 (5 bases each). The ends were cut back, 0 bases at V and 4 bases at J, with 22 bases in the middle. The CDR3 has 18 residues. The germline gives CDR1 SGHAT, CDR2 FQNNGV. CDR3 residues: CASSLDRWEWGKPYEQYF. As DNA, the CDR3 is TGTGCCAGCAGCTTAGATAGGTGGGAGTGGGGGAAGCCTTACGAGCAGTACTTC.

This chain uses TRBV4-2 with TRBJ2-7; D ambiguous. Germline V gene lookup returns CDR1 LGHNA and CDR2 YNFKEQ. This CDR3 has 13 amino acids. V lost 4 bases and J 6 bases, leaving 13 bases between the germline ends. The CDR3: CASSPSWAGEQYF. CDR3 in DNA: TGTGCCAGCAGCCCGTCCTGGGCAGGCGAGCAGTACTTC.

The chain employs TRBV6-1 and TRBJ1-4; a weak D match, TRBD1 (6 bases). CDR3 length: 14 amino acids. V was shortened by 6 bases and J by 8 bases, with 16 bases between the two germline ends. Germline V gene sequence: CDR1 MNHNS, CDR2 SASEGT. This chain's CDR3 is CASSPGTPLEKLFF. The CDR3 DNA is TGTGCCAGCAGCCCCGGGACACCGTTGGAAAAACTGTTTTTT.

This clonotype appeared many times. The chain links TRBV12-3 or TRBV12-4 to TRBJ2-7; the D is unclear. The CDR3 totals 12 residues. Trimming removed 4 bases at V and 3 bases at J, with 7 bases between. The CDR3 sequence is CASSSDNYEQYF. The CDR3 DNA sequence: TGTGCCAGCAGTTCTGACAACTACGAGCAGTACTTC.

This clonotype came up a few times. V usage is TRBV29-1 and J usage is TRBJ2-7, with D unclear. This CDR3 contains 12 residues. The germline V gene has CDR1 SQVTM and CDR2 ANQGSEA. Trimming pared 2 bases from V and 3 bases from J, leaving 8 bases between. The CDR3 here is CSVEQEDYEQYF. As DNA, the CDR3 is TGCAGCGTTGAACAAGAAGACTACGAGCAGTACTTC.